One sample yielded the 14 T cell receptor beta chains listed below, sequenced in a study of identical twins. Via MiXCR, TCRdb re-called the 5' RACE reads, giving one row per CDR3 protein. The sample shows some 500,000 distinct CDR3 sequences, roughly 13% of them seen only once. The same specimen was also included in a second study, on yellow fever vaccine responses in identical twins.

The sequencing input was CD4+ T cells sorted from blood. These receptor sequences come from a woman aged 18-35 years in good health.

This clonotype turned up a few times. The chain employs TRBV12-3 or TRBV12-4 and TRBJ2-2; D gene ambiguous. The CDR3 extends over 13 amino acids. Trimming shortened V by 6 bases and J by 6 bases, and 11 bases separated the two germline ends. The CDR3 nucleotides read TGTGCCAGCAGCCCTTTAGTGGCCGGGGAGCTGTTTTTT. Amino acid sequence: CASSPLVAGELFF.

The chain joins TRBV7-3 to TRBJ2-2; D is unclear. Germline CDR1 is SGHTA and CDR2 is FQGTGA. Trimming shortened V by 3 bases and J by 5 bases, and 7 bases separated the two germline ends. The CDR3 sequence is 13 residues long. CDR3 residues: CASSFQATGELFF. The CDR3 nucleotides are TGTGCCAGCAGCTTTCAGGCGACCGGGGAGCTGTTTTTT.

This chain links TRBV6-2 or TRBV6-3 with TRBJ2-7, with 10 bases aligning to TRBD1. The V and J ends lost 6 bases and 6 bases, in that order; junction bases with no gene match: 8. The CDR3 is 14 residues long. Germline values: CDR1 MNHEY, CDR2 SVGEGT. The CDR3 DNA is TGTGCCAGCAGGCCGGGACAGGGGCGCGGCGAGCAGTACTTC. Translated: CASRPGQGRGEQYF.

The J gene is TRBJ2-7, the V gene TRBV20-1, with D possibly being TRBD1 or TRBD2 (7 bases each). Germline values: CDR1 DFQATT, CDR2 SNEGSKA (reference sequence). The CDR3 runs to 14 residues. With 3 bases removed from V and 3 bases from J, the gap between germline ends came to 15 bases. CDR3 protein: CSASNPGGVYEQYF. CDR3 coding DNA: TGCAGTGCTAGCAACCCAGGGGGGGTCTACGAGCAGTACTTC.

V and J are TRBV2 and TRBJ2-2; TRBD2 might be the D (6 bases). The CDR3 is made up of 14 amino acids. Trimming left V 7 bases short and J 4 bases short, with 13 bases between. CDR1 is SNHLY and CDR2 is FYNNEI in the germline V gene. CDR3 amino acids: CASKWLASTGELFF. DNA for the CDR3: TGTGCCAGCAAATGGCTAGCGTCCACCGGGGAGCTGTTTTTT.

This clonotype was detected ten times or more. The rearrangement uses TRBV7-3 and TRBJ2-5; tentative D call: TRBD1 (5 bases). The CDR3 extends over 14 amino acids. Between the trimmed V and J ends, which lost 5 bases and 2 bases, there was a span of 12 bases. CDR1 and CDR2 (germline): SGHTA, FQGTGA. CDR3 region: CASSQGPGQETQYF. CDR3 nucleotides: TGTGCCAGCAGCCAGGGTCCAGGACAAGAGACCCAGTACTTC.

This clonotype appeared a few times. The chain has TRBV7-2 and TRBJ2-7; TRBD1 is a possible D gene (5 bases). Per the germline V gene, CDR1 is SGHTA and CDR2 is FQGNSA. Trimming removed 5 bases at V and 5 bases at J, with 13 bases between. The CDR3 is 13 amino acids. The CDR3 loop reads CASSPHQGNEQYF. The CDR3 DNA reads TGTGCCAGCAGCCCACACCAGGGAAACGAGCAGTACTTC.

This clonotype occurred many times. The chain joins TRBV10-3 to TRBJ2-2; 8 bases fit TRBD1. This CDR3 region has 16 residues. Unmatched junction bases numbered 6, after V lost 6 bases and J lost 0 bases. Per the germline V gene, CDR1 is ENHRY and CDR2 is SYGVKD. This CDR3 reads CAIRRTGTTNTGELFF. For the CDR3, the DNA is TGTGCCATCAGAAGGACAGGGACAACGAACACCGGGGAGCTGTTTTTT.

V usage is TRBV30 and J usage is TRBJ2-3; D remains ambiguous. The CDR3 spans 14 residues. Germline lookup yields CDR1 GTSNPN and CDR2 SVGIG (reference sequence). The germline V and J ends were trimmed by 2 bases and 1 base, with 10 bases remaining between them. This chain's CDR3 is CAWSLGARTDTQYF. The CDR3 DNA reads as TGTGCCTGGAGTTTGGGCGCACGCACAGATACGCAGTATTTT.

This clonotype was observed a handful of times. This chain joins TRBV5-4 and TRBJ2-1, with 8 positions matching TRBD2. The CDR3 consists of 15 residues. With V trimmed by 0 bases and J by 6 bases, 5 bases remained unmatched. CDR1 and CDR2 from the germline V gene are SGHNT and YYREEE (reference sequence). CDR3: CASSLVAGGLNEQFF. DNA for the CDR3: TGTGCCAGCAGCTTGGTTGCGGGGGGCCTCAATGAGCAGTTCTTC. The variable domain in full, completed from reference TRBV5-4 and TRBJ2-1, reads ETGVTQSPTHLIKTRGQQVTLRCSSQSGHNTVSWYQQALGQGPQFIFQYYREEENGRGNFPPRFSGLQFPNYSSELNVNALELDDSALYLCASSLVAGGLNEQFFGPGTRLTVL.

This clonotype was seen at least ten times. The V call is TRBV7-2, the J call TRBJ2-7; D is unclear. Trimming took off 6 bases at V and 0 bases at J, with 3 bases between the two ends. The germline CDR1 and CDR2 sequences are SGHTA and FQGNSA. This CDR3 region has 11 residues. As DNA, the CDR3 is TGTGCCAGCAGGCGCTCCTACGAGCAGTACTTC. Translation: CASRRSYEQYF.

The rearrangement links TRBV4-3 to TRBJ2-2; 11 bases are shared with TRBD1. V lost 6 bases, J lost 7 bases, and 7 bases stayed unmatched. This CDR3 spans 15 amino acids. CDR1 LGHNA and CDR2 YSLEER come from the germline V gene. CDR3 DNA sequence: TGCGCCAGCAGGGCCGGGACAGGGGGGAGCGGGGAGCTGTTTTTT. Its protein is CASRAGTGGSGELFF.

This chain connects TRBV7-2 to TRBJ2-5, with 8 nucleotides matching TRBD2. Trimming at V came to 5 bases and at J to 5 bases, leaving 10 bases not matched to a gene. CDR3 length: 15 amino acids. CDR1 is SGHTA and CDR2 is FQGNSA in the germline V gene. The CDR3 sequence is CASSGRGGRGETQYF. DNA of the CDR3: TGTGCCAGCAGCGGACGGGGGGGCCGTGGGGAGACCCAGTACTTC.

This clonotype was counted only a few times. This chain uses TRBV20-1 with TRBJ2-7; D might be TRBD2 (6 bases). The CDR3 totals 13 residues. Germline V gene sequence: CDR1 DFQATT, CDR2 SNEGSKA (reference sequence). The V gene lost 6 bases and the J gene lost 2 bases, with 14 bases spanning the gap. The CDR3 DNA reads TGCAGTGCCAGTCCGGGAGCCCCCTACGAGCAGTACTTC. Translating it yields CSASPGAPYEQYF.